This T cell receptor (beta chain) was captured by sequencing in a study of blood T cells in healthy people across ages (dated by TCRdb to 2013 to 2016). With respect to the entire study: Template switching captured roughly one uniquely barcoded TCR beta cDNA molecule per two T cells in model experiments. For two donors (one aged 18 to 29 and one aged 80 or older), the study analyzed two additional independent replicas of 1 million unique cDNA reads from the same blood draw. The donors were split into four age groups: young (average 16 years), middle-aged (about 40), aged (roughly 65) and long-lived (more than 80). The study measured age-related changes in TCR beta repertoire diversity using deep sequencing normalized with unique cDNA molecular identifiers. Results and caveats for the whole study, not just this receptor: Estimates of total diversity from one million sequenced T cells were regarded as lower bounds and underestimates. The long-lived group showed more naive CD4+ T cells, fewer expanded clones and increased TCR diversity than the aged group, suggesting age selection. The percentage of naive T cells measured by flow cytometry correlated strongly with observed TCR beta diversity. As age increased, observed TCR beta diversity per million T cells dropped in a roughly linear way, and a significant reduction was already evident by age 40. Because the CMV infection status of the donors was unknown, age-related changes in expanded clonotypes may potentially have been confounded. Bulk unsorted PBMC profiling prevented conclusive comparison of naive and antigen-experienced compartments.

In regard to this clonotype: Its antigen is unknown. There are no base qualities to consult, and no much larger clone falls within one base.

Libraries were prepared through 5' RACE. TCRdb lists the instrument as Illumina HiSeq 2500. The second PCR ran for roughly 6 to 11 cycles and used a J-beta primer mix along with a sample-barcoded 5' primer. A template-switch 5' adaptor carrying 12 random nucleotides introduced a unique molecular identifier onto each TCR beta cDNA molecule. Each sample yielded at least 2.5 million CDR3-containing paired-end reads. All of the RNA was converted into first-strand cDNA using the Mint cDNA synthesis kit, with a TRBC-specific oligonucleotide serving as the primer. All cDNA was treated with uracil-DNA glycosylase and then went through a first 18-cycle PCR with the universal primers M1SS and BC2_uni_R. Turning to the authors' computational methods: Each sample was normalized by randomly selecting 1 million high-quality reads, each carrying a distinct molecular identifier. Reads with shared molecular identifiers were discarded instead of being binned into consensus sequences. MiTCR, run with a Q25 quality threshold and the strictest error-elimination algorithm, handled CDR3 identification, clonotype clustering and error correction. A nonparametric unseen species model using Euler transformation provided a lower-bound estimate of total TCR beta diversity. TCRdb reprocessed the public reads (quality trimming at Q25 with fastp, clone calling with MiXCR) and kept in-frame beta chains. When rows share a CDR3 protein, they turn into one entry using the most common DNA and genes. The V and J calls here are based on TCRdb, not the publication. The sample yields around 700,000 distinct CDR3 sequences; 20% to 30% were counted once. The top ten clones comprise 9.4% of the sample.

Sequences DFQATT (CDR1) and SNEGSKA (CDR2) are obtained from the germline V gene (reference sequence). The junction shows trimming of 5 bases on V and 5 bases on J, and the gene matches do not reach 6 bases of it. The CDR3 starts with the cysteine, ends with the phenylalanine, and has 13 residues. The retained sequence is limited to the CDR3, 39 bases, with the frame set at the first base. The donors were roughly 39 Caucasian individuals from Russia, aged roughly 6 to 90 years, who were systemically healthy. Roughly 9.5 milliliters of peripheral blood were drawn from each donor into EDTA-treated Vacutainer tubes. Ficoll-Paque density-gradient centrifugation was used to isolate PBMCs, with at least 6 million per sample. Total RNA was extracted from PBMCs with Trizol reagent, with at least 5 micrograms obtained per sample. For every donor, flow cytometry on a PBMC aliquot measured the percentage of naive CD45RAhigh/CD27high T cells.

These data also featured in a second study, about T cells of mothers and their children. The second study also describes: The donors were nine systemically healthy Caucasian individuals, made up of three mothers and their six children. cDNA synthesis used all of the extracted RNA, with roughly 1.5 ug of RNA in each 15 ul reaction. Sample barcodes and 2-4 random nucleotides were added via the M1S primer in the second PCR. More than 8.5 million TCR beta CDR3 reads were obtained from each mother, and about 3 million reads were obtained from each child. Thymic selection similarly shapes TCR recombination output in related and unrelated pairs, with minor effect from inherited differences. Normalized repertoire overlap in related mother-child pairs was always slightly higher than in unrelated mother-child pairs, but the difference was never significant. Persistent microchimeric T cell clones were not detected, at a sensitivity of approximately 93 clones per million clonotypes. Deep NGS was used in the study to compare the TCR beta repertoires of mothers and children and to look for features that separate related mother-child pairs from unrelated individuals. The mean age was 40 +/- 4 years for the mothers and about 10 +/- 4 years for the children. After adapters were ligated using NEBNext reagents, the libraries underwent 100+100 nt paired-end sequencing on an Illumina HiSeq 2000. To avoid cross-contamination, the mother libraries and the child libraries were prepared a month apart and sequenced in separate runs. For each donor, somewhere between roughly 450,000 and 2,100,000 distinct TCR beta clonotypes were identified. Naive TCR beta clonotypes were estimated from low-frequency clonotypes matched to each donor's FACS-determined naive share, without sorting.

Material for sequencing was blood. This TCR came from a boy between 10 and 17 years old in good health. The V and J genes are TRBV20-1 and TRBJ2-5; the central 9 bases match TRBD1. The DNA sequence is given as TGCAGTGCTCGGGACAGGGCGGGGGAGACCCAGTACTTC. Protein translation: CSARDRAGETQYF.